What follows are 8 T cell receptor beta chains derived from one specimen sequenced in a study of post-analysis software for immune sequencing data. Tagging with unique molecular identifiers was a feature of the TCR beta cDNA libraries. TCRdb reanalysed the PCR reads using MiXCR and keeps one entry per CDR3 protein. The sample yields around 700,000 distinct CDR3 sequences, roughly three fifths seen once. Study findings and constraints: Five or six TRBV segments, TRBV5-6, TRBV5-1 and TRBV20-1 among them, were found more frequent in patients than controls.

What these receptors recognize is not known. The sequenced sample consisted of blood. Receptors were obtained from a girl aged 2 to 9 with multiple sclerosis.

The genes are TRBV29-1 and TRBJ2-3, with TRBD1 identical over 8 bases. This CDR3 has 15 amino acids. Trimming removed 2 bases from V and 1 base from J; junction bases left unmatched: 5. Germline loops: CDR1 SQVTM, CDR2 ANQGSEA. The CDR3 loop is CSVERTGSGTDTQYF. The CDR3 region has the DNA TGCAGCGTTGAACGGACAGGGAGTGGCACAGATACGCAGTATTTT.

This chain uses TRBV5-5 with TRBJ2-7; D possibly corresponds to TRBD1 (6 bases). Trimming cost V 0 bases and J 3 bases, with 13 bases left between them. The germline V gene has CDR1 SGHKS and CDR2 YYEKEE (reference sequence). The CDR3 sequence is 15 residues long. CDR3 nucleotides: TGTGCCAGCAGCTTGGGGAAAGGGGGTGGCTACGAGCAGTACTTC. Its protein is CASSLGKGGGYEQYF. The full variable domain, with the rest looked up from reference TRBV5-5 and TRBJ2-7, is DAGVTQSPTHLIKTRGQQVTLRCSPISGHKSVSWYQQVLGQGPQFIFQYYEKEERGRGNFPDRFSARQFPNYSSELNVNALLLGDSALYLCASSLGKGGGYEQYFGPGTRLTVT.

This sequence joins TRBV4-3 and TRBJ1-2; 8 bases are a match to TRBD1. Germline-derived CDR1 and CDR2 are LGHNA and YSLEER. The V segment lost 4 bases and the J segment 4 bases; nucleotides outside the gene matches: 11. This CDR3 has 16 residues. The CDR3: CASSPRDRRRTYGYTF. DNA of the CDR3: TGCGCCAGCAGCCCCCGGGACAGGAGGAGGACCTATGGCTACACCTTC.

The chain employs TRBV6-6 and TRBJ1-2, with D perhaps matching TRBD1 (5 bases). V shed 6 bases and J shed 4 bases, with 18 bases lying between them. The germline V gene encodes CDR1 MNHNY and CDR2 SVGAGI (reference sequence). This CDR3 has 15 amino acids. The CDR3 region is CASRTDSYPTYGYTF. The CDR3 DNA follows: TGTGCCAGCAGAACCGACAGTTACCCTACCTATGGCTACACCTTC.

The rearrangement links TRBV27 to TRBJ1-1; 8 bases match TRBD1. CDR1 MNHEY and CDR2 SMNVEV come from the germline V gene (reference sequence). The length of the CDR3 is 14 residues. V lost 2 bases and J lost 10; bases outside the gene matches: 9. The CDR3 spells CASSLDQGARVAFF. The DNA for the CDR3 is TGTGCCAGCAGTTTAGACCAGGGGGCTCGGGTAGCTTTCTTT.

This clonotype occurred once. The rearrangement uses TRBV7-9 and TRBJ2-1; TRBD2 aligns across 10 bases. Germline CDR1 reads SEHNR; CDR2 reads FQNEAQ (reference sequence). The CDR3 extends over 19 amino acids. V was clipped by 6 bases and J by 5 bases; unmatched bases: 19. CDR3 sequence (DNA): TGTGCCAGCAGTAAATTTCTTGCCAGCGGGAGGGCCATCGACAATGAGCAGTTCTTC. Its protein product is CASSKFLASGRAIDNEQFF.

This chain links TRBV20-1 with TRBJ1-2; tentative D call: TRBD1 (5 bases). Trimming shortened V by 6 bases and J by 4 bases, and 15 bases separated the two germline ends. Germline values: CDR1 DFQATT, CDR2 SNEGSKA (reference sequence). The CDR3 is 13 residues long. CDR3 sequence reads: CSARDRISYGYTF. Written as DNA, the CDR3 is TGCAGTGCCCGGGACCGAATATCCTATGGCTACACCTTC.

This clonotype was picked up one time. The genes are TRBV19 and TRBJ2-7; either TRBD1 or TRBD2 may fit D (5 bases each). Deletions cut 5 bases from V and 6 bases from J, with 20 bases between. This CDR3 region has 15 residues. Germline V gene sequence: CDR1 LNHDA, CDR2 SQIVND (reference sequence). The CDR3, as DNA: TGTGCCAGTAGTCCCACGGGACCGAGTCCTGGCGAGCAGTACTTC. It specifies CASSPTGPSPGEQYF.